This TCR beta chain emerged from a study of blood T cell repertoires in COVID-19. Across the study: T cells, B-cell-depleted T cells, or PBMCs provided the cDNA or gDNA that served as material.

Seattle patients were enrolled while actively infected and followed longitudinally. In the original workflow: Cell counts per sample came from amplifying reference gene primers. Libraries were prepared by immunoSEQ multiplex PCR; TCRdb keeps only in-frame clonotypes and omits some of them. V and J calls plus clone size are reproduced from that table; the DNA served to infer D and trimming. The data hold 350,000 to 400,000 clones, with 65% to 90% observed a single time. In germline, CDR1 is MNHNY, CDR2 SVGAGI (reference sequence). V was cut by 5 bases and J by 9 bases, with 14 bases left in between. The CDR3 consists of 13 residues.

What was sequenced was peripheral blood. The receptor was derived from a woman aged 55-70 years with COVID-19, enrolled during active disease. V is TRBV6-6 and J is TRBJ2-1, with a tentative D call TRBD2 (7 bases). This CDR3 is CASSRGGAAEQFF. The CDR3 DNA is TGTGCCAGCAGTCGAGGGGGGGCGGCTGAGCAGTTCTTC.